This passage covers 22 T cell receptor beta chains from one sample sequenced in a study of vaccination and CD4 T cells after COVID-19. In TCRdb, the PCR reads were re-called with MiXCR into one record per CDR3 protein. The table includes approximately 20,000 distinct CDR3 sequences, about 59% detected once. The sequencing used CD4+ T cells from blood, collected before SARS-CoV-2 vaccination. All receptors come from a human donor who had recovered from COVID-19.

This CDR3 reads CASRQGFGYTF. CDR3 bases: TGTGCCAGCAGACAGGGTTTTGGCTACACCTTC. This chain uses TRBV27 with TRBJ1-2; D might be TRBD1 (6 bases). Germline V CDR1 and CDR2: MNHEY, SMNVEV (reference sequence). V lost 6 bases, J lost 7 bases, and 9 bases lay in between. The CDR3 extends over 11 amino acids.

The genes are TRBV5-8 and TRBJ2-5, with D perhaps matching TRBD2 (5 bases). The CDR3 covers 16 residues. Germline CDR1 is SGHTS and CDR2 is YDEGEE. Deletions cut 2 bases from V and 2 bases from J, with 16 bases between. The CDR3 sequence is CASSLYLAGGQETQYF. The DNA of the CDR3 is TGTGCCAGCAGCTTATACCTAGCCGGCGGGCAAGAGACCCAGTACTTC.

This clonotype was seen just once. The V gene is TRBV28, the J gene TRBJ2-7; D could derive from TRBD1 or TRBD2 (5 bases each). Deletions cut 5 bases from V and 0 bases from J, with 11 bases between. The CDR3 is 14 residues long. Germline CDR1 is MDHEN and CDR2 is SYDVKM. This CDR3 is CASSGLRVSYEQYF. As DNA, the CDR3 is TGTGCCAGCAGTGGACTCAGGGTCTCCTACGAGCAGTACTTC.

Only a few counts were recorded for this clonotype. This chain connects TRBV11-3 to TRBJ2-3, with TRBD2 matching over 7 bases. The V and J ends lost 5 bases and 5 bases, in that order; junction bases with no gene match: 7. The CDR3 runs 14 residues. The germline CDR1 and CDR2 sequences are SGHNT and YENEEA. The CDR3 coding sequence is TGTGCCAGCAGCCAAGGACTAGATGTAGATACGCAGTATTTT. Translated, it gives CASSQGLDVDTQYF.

This clonotype was counted a single time. This chain connects TRBV6-5 to TRBJ1-1, with D perhaps matching TRBD1 (5 bases). The CDR3 has 15 amino acids. CDR1 is MNHEY and CDR2 is SVGAGI in the germline V gene. Deletions cut 0 bases from V and 1 base from J, with 9 bases between. The DNA for the CDR3 is TGTGCCAGCAGTTACTCGGGGGGGGGGAACACTGAAGCTTTCTTT. It encodes CASSYSGGGNTEAFF.

The rearrangement uses TRBV27 and TRBJ1-6, with 8 bases matching TRBD1. There are 16 residues in the CDR3. Looked up from germline, CDR1 is MNHEY and CDR2 is SMNVEV (reference sequence). Trimming took 0 bases from V and 11 from J; bases not matched to a gene: 9. The CDR3 here is CASSLSAGTGGAPLHF. DNA of the CDR3: TGTGCCAGCAGTTTATCCGCCGGGACAGGCGGGGCACCCCTCCACTTT.

CDR3 protein: CSARSPGQAQETQYF. The CDR3 region has the DNA TGCAGTGCTAGATCCCCCGGGCAGGCCCAAGAGACCCAGTACTTC. The chain joins TRBV20-1 to TRBJ2-5; D call uncertain. Germline V gene data show CDR1 as DFQATT and CDR2 as SNEGSKA (reference sequence). V was pared by 2 bases and J by 1 base, with 14 bases between. The CDR3 runs 15 residues.

CDR3 nucleotides: TGTGCCAGCAGCTTCCCGAGACAGGGGGGGACTAGCGGGAGGCCGAACACCGGGGAGCTGTTTTTT. This encodes CASSFPRQGGTSGRPNTGELFF. V is TRBV7-6 and J is TRBJ2-2; 15 positions agree with TRBD2. CDR1 and CDR2 (germline): SGHVS, FNYEAQ. Unmatched junction bases numbered 14, after V lost 3 bases and J lost 0 bases. The CDR3 sequence is 22 residues long.

The table lists this clonotype with a few counts. The genes are TRBV20-1 and TRBJ2-7; tentative D call: TRBD1 (5 bases). The CDR3 loop spans 14 amino acids. Per the germline V gene, CDR1 is DFQATT and CDR2 is SNEGSKA (reference sequence). The V end lost 1 base, the J end lost 2 bases, and 12 bases lay between the germline ends. The CDR3 nucleotides are TGCAGTGCTAGAGTAGGGAACAGGCCCTACGAGCAGTACTTC. Encoded protein: CSARVGNRPYEQYF.

The table lists this clonotype with a count of one. The rearrangement joins TRBV20-1 to TRBJ2-1, with TRBD2 matching 7 bases. V trimming: 0 bases; J trimming: 3 bases; junction bases outside the gene matches: 8. Germline V lookup: CDR1 DFQATT, CDR2 SNEGSKA (reference sequence). This CDR3 has 16 amino acids. CDR3 region: CSARDGVAGNYNEQFF. CDR3 in DNA: TGCAGTGCTAGAGATGGGGTAGCGGGCAACTACAATGAGCAGTTCTTC.

This chain connects TRBV6-1 to TRBJ2-2, with 9 bases that match TRBD1. Germline lookup yields CDR1 MNHNS and CDR2 SASEGT. Trimming at V came to 6 bases and at J to 7 bases, leaving 9 bases not matched to a gene. This CDR3 contains 15 residues. The CDR3 here is CASRLQGARGGELFF. The CDR3 region has the DNA TGTGCCAGCAGACTACAGGGGGCGCGAGGCGGGGAGCTGTTTTTT.

This clonotype was picked up a small number of times. This sequence joins TRBV20-1 and TRBJ2-5; D is unclear. The V and J ends lost 6 bases and 5 bases respectively, with 10 bases between them. Germline CDR1 DFQATT, CDR2 SNEGSKA (reference sequence). The CDR3 totals 11 residues. CDR3 protein: CSASLLETQYF. CDR3 sequence (DNA): TGCAGTGCCTCCCTACTGGAGACCCAGTACTTC.

This rearrangement joins TRBV20-1 to TRBJ2-4; 11 bases are shared with TRBD2. The germline V gene has CDR1 DFQATT and CDR2 SNEGSKA (reference sequence). V shed 5 bases, J shed 0 bases, and the junction held 15 bases outside the gene matches. This CDR3 spans 19 amino acids. In nucleotides, the CDR3 is TGCAGTGCTCCAGATCGGGGCGGGACTAGCGGTATAGCCAAAAACATTCAGTACTTC. Protein product: CSAPDRGGTSGIAKNIQYF.

The chain has TRBV20-1 and TRBJ1-6, with D perhaps matching TRBD1 (5 bases). The V gene lost 5 bases and the J gene lost 9 bases, with 23 bases spanning the gap. The CDR3 contains 16 residues. Germline V gene lookup returns CDR1 DFQATT and CDR2 SNEGSKA (reference sequence). For the CDR3, the DNA is TGCAGTGCTTGGATCCGGGACCGCGTGTATGGTTCACCCCTCCACTTT. Encoded protein: CSAWIRDRVYGSPLHF.

This sequence joins TRBV28 and TRBJ2-1; 8 bases match TRBD1. The CDR3 contains 13 residues. The germline V gene encodes CDR1 MDHEN and CDR2 SYDVKM. V gave up 6 bases and J gave up 8 bases; unmatched junction bases: 6. CDR3 DNA sequence: TGTGCCAGCAGGACAGGGGCGTTTGATGAGCAGTTCTTC. Amino acid sequence: CASRTGAFDEQFF.

This clonotype has only a few counts. V gene TRBV29-1 combines with J gene TRBJ1-2; 10 positions match TRBD1. Germline V gives CDR1 SQVTM, CDR2 ANQGSEA. V shed 3 bases, J shed 7 bases, and the junction held 8 bases outside the gene matches. This CDR3 contains 14 residues. The CDR3 sequence is CSVERQGAPVGYTF. Written as DNA, the CDR3 is TGCAGCGTTGAGAGACAGGGGGCGCCCGTTGGCTACACCTTC. Full variable domain (outside the CDR3, taken from reference TRBV29-1 and TRBJ1-2): SAVISQKPSRDICQRGTSLTIQCQVDSQVTMMFWYRQQPGQSLTLIATANQGSEATYESGFVIDKFPISRPNLTFSTLTVSNMSPEDSSIYLCSVERQGAPVGYTFGSGTRLTVV.

The chain couples TRBV6-5 to TRBJ1-1; D call uncertain. This CDR3 spans 13 amino acids. Trimming left V 2 bases short and J 3 bases short, with 7 bases between. Germline assignment: CDR1 MNHEY and CDR2 SVGAGI. This chain's CDR3 is CASSYEMYTEAFF. The CDR3 DNA reads TGTGCCAGCAGTTACGAAATGTACACTGAAGCTTTCTTT.

The chain has TRBV6-1 and TRBJ1-2; D call uncertain. V dropped 1 base and J dropped 7 bases, with 13 bases sitting between them. This CDR3 has 14 residues. Per germline, CDR1 MNHNS and CDR2 SASEGT. The CDR3 reads CASSEVGASVGYTF. In nucleotides, the CDR3 is TGTGCCAGCAGTGAAGTCGGTGCATCCGTTGGCTACACCTTC.

This rearrangement joins TRBV20-1 to TRBJ2-5; possibly TRBD1 for D (6 bases). The CDR3 extends over 16 amino acids. The ends were cut back, 0 bases at V and 1 base at J, with 15 bases in the middle. Germline CDR1 reads DFQATT; CDR2 reads SNEGSKA (reference sequence). The CDR3 nucleotides read TGCAGTGCTAGAGATGGTCCCAGAGGGGGCCAAGAGACCCAGTACTTC. This sequence encodes CSARDGPRGGQETQYF.

The genes are TRBV20-1 and TRBJ2-7; TRBD2 agrees at 8 bases. The CDR3 is 15 residues long. The junction had 6 bases not matched to a gene; V was cut back by 0 bases and J by 2 bases. Germline V lookup: CDR1 DFQATT, CDR2 SNEGSKA (reference sequence). The CDR3 is CSARDGGRSTYEQYF. The CDR3 coding sequence is TGCAGTGCTAGAGACGGCGGGAGGAGTACCTACGAGCAGTACTTC.

The V gene is TRBV5-8, the J gene TRBJ1-2, with no clear D. V shed 3 bases and J shed 8 bases, with 11 bases lying between them. The CDR3 loop spans 12 amino acids. Germline CDR1 SGHTS, CDR2 YDEGEE. The CDR3 is CASSWQEGGYTF. Here the CDR3 DNA reads TGTGCCAGCAGCTGGCAGGAGGGAGGCTACACCTTC. Using reference TRBV5-8 and TRBJ1-2 for the parts outside the CDR3, the full variable domain is EAGVTQSPTHLIKTRGQQATLRCSPISGHTSVYWYQQALGLGLQFLLWYDEGEERNRGNFPPRFSGRQFPNYSSELNVNALELEDSALYLCASSWQEGGYTFGSGTRLTVV.

This clonotype has only a few counts. Here the CDR3 reads CASSVEQDRSPLHF. CDR3 nucleotide sequence: TGTGCCAGCAGCGTAGAGCAGGATAGGTCACCCCTCCACTTT. The chain has TRBV9 and TRBJ1-6; D unclear. Trimming cost V 0 bases and J 10 bases, with 11 bases left between them. CDR1 and CDR2 (germline): SGDLS, YYNGEE. The CDR3 runs 14 residues. Based on the CDR3 plus reference TRBV9 and TRBJ1-6, the full variable domain is DSGVTQTPKHLITATGQRVTLRCSPRSGDLSVYWYQQSLDQGLQFLIQYYNGEERAKGNILERFSAQQFPDLHSELNLSSLELGDSALYFCASSVEQDRSPLHFGNGTRLTVT.